This T cell receptor beta chain was sequenced for a study of preoperative IRX-2 immunotherapy in early breast cancer. The V end was cut by 0 bases, the J end by 8 bases, with 16 bases between. Germline values: CDR1 LNHNV, CDR2 YYDKDF (reference sequence). The CDR3 contains 15 residues. The treatment: preoperative locoregional IRX-2 cytokine immunotherapy. Preoperative locoregional IRX-2 cytokine immunotherapy was tested in the phase Ib source study. The assay was immunoSEQ multiplex PCR, and TCRdb's table has in-frame clones only and misses some. The repertoire consists of about 19,000 clones, with around four fifths occurring once and the leading ten covering 1.2%.

The chain combines TRBV15 with TRBJ1-2; no clear D gene. The specimen comprised lymph node tissue, sampled after IRX-2 immunotherapy. The receptor's source is a human donor with breast cancer. The CDR3 sequence is CATSRDLNSKAGYTF. DNA for the CDR3: TGTGCCACCAGCAGAGATTTAAACTCAAAGGCGGGCTACACCTTC. The whole variable domain, remainder taken from reference TRBV15 and TRBJ1-2, is DAMVIQNPRYQVTQFGKPVTLSCSQTLNHNVMYWYQQKSSQAPKLLFHYYDKDFNNEADTPDNFQSRRPNTSFCFLDIRSPGLGDTAMYLCATSRDLNSKAGYTFGSGTRLTVV.